This T cell receptor beta chain derives from a study of CD8+ T cells in alopecia areata. Study context: Treated patients were dosed with oral tofacitinib, taking 5 to 10 mg twice daily. Study observations and caveats: TCR sharing across patients was less clear than in mice, possibly HLA-related.

Reverse transcribed after extraction, RNA yielded cDNA as the sequencing template. TCRdb keeps only in-frame clones here, not all; method: immunoSEQ multiplex PCR. The repertoire consists of over 150,000 clones, with more than 60% occurring once and the leading ten covering 1.5% to 2%. Points on this clone: Its antigen remains unknown.

Both CD4+ and CD8+ T cells were separated by sorting PBMCs. Trimming took off 0 bases at V and 8 bases at J, with 13 bases between the two ends. Germline V gene lookup returns CDR1 LGHNA and CDR2 YSLEER. The CDR3 length is 14 residues. The V gene is TRBV4-3, the J gene TRBJ1-2; D call uncertain. Specimen: CD4+ T cells sorted from blood, collected at week 0. This TCR was sampled from a human donor with alopecia areata. The CDR3, as DNA: TGCGCCAGCAGCCAAGATGGGCAGTTGGGGGGCTACACCTTC. Translated: CASSQDGQLGGYTF.